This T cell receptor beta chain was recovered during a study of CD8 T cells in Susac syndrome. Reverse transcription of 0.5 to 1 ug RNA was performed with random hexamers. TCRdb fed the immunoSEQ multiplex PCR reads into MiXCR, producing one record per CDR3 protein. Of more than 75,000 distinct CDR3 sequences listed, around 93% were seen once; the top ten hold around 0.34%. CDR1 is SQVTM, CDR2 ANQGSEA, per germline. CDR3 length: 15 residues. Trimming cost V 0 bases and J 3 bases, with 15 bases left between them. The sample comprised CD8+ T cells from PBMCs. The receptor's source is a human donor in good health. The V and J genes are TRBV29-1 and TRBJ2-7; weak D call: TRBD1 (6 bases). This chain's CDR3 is CSVEEVQGSFYEQYF. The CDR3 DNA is TGCAGCGTTGAAGAAGTTCAGGGGTCCTTCTACGAGCAGTACTTC.